This T cell receptor beta chain is drawn from a study of cytomegalovirus exposure and HLA in healthy donors. Looking at the study overall: Per a later analysis, the approximately 690 first-cohort and 100 to 150 validation repertoires shared one platform. Overall study results and limits: The study designated fewer than 200 TCR beta chains cytomegalovirus-associated.

On this clone: Its antigen is still unknown.

TCRdb keeps only in-frame clones here, not all; method: immunoSEQ multiplex PCR. The profile shows 300,000 to 450,000 clones, 70% to 90% of them singletons. Looked up from germline, CDR1 is MNHNS and CDR2 is SASEGT. Trimming cost V 3 bases and J 3 bases; bases outside gene matches: 7. CDR3 length: 16 amino acids. The specimen was PBMCs. The receptor comes from a woman between 18 and 29 years old in good health and CMV-seronegative. This rearrangement joins TRBV6-1 to TRBJ1-4; 7 nucleotides agree with TRBD1. The chain's CDR3 is CASSDRGNRPNEKLFF. In DNA, the CDR3 is TGTGCCAGCAGTGACAGGGGGAATAGGCCTAATGAAAAACTGTTTTTT.